The rows below give T cell receptor beta chains drawn from one sample of a study of T-cell reconstitution after alpha-beta-depleted transplantation in children. TCRdb analysed the PCR reads with MiXCR anew, one entry per CDR3 protein. The table records more than 90,000 distinct CDR3 sequences, 7% to 9% of them present only once. Here the sequenced sample was PBMCs from the stem cell graft donor, taken from the stem cell graft. These receptors all come from a human donor who donated a stem cell graft to a child with congenital amegakaryocytic thrombocytopenia. Each CDR3 is given with its conserved first and last residue. Each record gives: D gene, V gene, J gene, clone size, CDR3 protein, CDR3 DNA. D genes are given only for firm matches. Where a row states a size, it is once, few, many or the class of an expanded clone; other rows omit it.

D: TRBD2; V: TRBV15; J: TRBJ2-3; size: many; CDR3: CATSRDRPGGASTDTQYF; DNA: TGTGCCACCAGCAGAGATCGGCCCGGGGGGGCTAGCACAGATACGCAGTATTTT
D: TRBD2; V: TRBV3-1; J: TRBJ2-7; size: many; CDR3: CASGIAGALKYF; DNA: TGTGCCAGCGGGATAGCGGGAGCCCTGAAGTACTTC
D: TRBD1; V: TRBV27; J: TRBJ1-5; size: few; CDR3: CASRRQGNSNQPQHF; DNA: TGTGCCAGCAGGAGACAGGGAAATAGCAATCAGCCCCAGCATTTT
D: .; V: TRBV25-1; J: TRBJ2-2; size: many; CDR3: CASSERGGGSTANTGELFF; DNA: TGTGCCAGCAGTGAAAGAGGAGGTGGTAGTACTGCGAACACCGGGGAGCTGTTTTTT
D: TRBD1; V: TRBV20-1; J: TRBJ2-3; size: many; CDR3: CSAFGQASTDTQYF; DNA: TGCAGTGCTTTCGGACAGGCTAGCACAGATACGCAGTATTTT
D: .; V: TRBV15; J: TRBJ1-6; size: many; CDR3: CATSRVSGSHNSPLHF; DNA: TGTGCCACCAGCAGAGTGTCGGGTTCCCACAATTCACCCCTCCACTTT
D: TRBD2; V: TRBV7-6; J: TRBJ2-2; size: many; CDR3: CATKGLAGDTGELFF; DNA: TGTGCCACTAAGGGACTAGCGGGAGACACCGGGGAGCTGTTTTTT
D: TRBD1; V: TRBV7-8; J: TRBJ1-5; size: .; CDR3: CASSLGDSHQPQHF; DNA: TGTGCCAGCAGCTTAGGGGACAGTCATCAGCCCCAGCATTTT
D: .; V: TRBV6-6; J: TRBJ2-3; size: .; CDR3: CASSSSTDMQYF; DNA: TGTGCCAGCAGTTCTAGCACAGATATGCAGTATTTT
D: .; V: TRBV7-9; J: TRBJ1-3; size: many; CDR3: CASSLRLGSSGNTIYF; DNA: TGTGCCAGCAGCTTAAGGTTGGGGTCCTCTGGAAACACCATATATTTT
D: TRBD2; V: TRBV5-1; J: TRBJ2-3; size: many; CDR3: CASSLAVRAGVNTQYF; DNA: TGCGCCAGCAGCTTGGCCGTCAGGGCGGGAGTGAATACGCAGTATTTT
D: .; V: TRBV27; J: TRBJ1-6; size: many; CDR3: CASKDVERSPLHF; DNA: TGTGCCAGCAAGGATGTGGAGAGGTCACCCCTCCACTTT
D: TRBD2; V: TRBV30; J: TRBJ2-1; size: many; CDR3: CAWSRLAGLMRSYNEQFF; DNA: TGTGCCTGGAGCCGACTAGCGGGGCTTATGCGCTCCTACAATGAGCAGTTCTTC
D: TRBD2; V: TRBV7-2; J: TRBJ2-4; size: many; CDR3: CASSPGLAGGNIQYF; DNA: TGTGCCAGCAGTCCAGGACTAGCGGGAGGAAACATTCAGTACTTC
D: .; V: TRBV7-8; J: TRBJ2-1; size: .; CDR3: CASSLRQFDEQFF; DNA: TGTGCCAGCAGCTTAAGACAATTTGATGAGCAGTTCTTC
D: .; V: TRBV6-1; J: TRBJ2-3; size: many; CDR3: CASRTVRDTDTQYF; DNA: TGTGCCAGCAGGACAGTCCGGGACACAGATACGCAGTATTTT
D: .; V: TRBV7-6; J: TRBJ1-1; size: .; CDR3: CASSPLRGTEAFF; DNA: TGTGCCAGCAGCCCTTTAAGGGGTACTGAAGCTTTCTTT
D: .; V: TRBV20-1; J: TRBJ1-1; size: many; CDR3: CSASHAWDTEAFF; DNA: TGCAGTGCTAGTCACGCCTGGGACACTGAAGCTTTCTTT
D: TRBD2; V: TRBV6-6; J: TRBJ2-5; size: many; CDR3: CASSRGEGETQYF; DNA: TGTGCCAGCTCCAGAGGGGAGGGGGAGACCCAGTACTTC
D: TRBD2; V: TRBV20-1; J: TRBJ2-3; size: many; CDR3: CSAPPWTSGGTDTQYF; DNA: TGCAGTGCCCCACCCTGGACTAGCGGGGGGACAGATACGCAGTATTTT
D: TRBD2; V: TRBV20-1; J: TRBJ2-3; size: few; CDR3: CSAPGTSGLTSTDTQYF; DNA: TGCAGTGCTCCCGGGACTAGCGGACTAACTAGCACAGATACGCAGTATTTT
D: .; V: TRBV7-8; J: TRBJ2-1; size: few; CDR3: CASSLELVPYNEQFF; DNA: TGTGCCAGCAGCTTAGAACTGGTTCCCTACAATGAGCAGTTCTTC
D: .; V: TRBV6-5; J: TRBJ2-1; size: few; CDR3: CASTTLSAEYNEQFF; DNA: TGTGCCAGCACCACTCTATCAGCGGAGTACAATGAGCAGTTCTTC
D: .; V: TRBV3-1; J: TRBJ2-3; size: many; CDR3: CASSQDRVDTDTQYF; DNA: TGTGCCAGCAGCCAAGATCGCGTCGACACAGATACGCAGTATTTT
D: .; V: TRBV20-1; J: TRBJ1-5; size: many; CDR3: CSARVMEARPQHF; DNA: TGCAGTGCTAGGGTCATGGAAGCTCGGCCCCAGCATTTT
D: .; V: TRBV7-6; J: TRBJ2-2; size: many; CDR3: CASSLDGGFSGELFF; DNA: TGTGCCAGCAGCTTAGATGGCGGGTTCTCCGGGGAGCTGTTTTTT
D: TRBD2; V: TRBV7-9; J: TRBJ2-5; size: many; CDR3: CASSYPAGVETQYF; DNA: TGTGCCAGCAGCTACCCAGCGGGAGTTGAGACCCAGTACTTC
D: .; V: TRBV12-3/TRBV12-4; J: TRBJ2-5; size: many; CDR3: CASRRMGGTVQETQYF; DNA: TGTGCCAGCAGACGTATGGGGGGGACAGTACAAGAGACCCAGTACTTC
D: .; V: TRBV20-1; J: TRBJ1-4; size: many; CDR3: CSARGEGGPLDEKLFF; DNA: TGCAGTGCTAGAGGGGAAGGGGGGCCTCTGGATGAAAAACTGTTTTTT
D: TRBD1; V: TRBV20-1; J: TRBJ2-4; size: many; CDR3: CSAPRDREERAKNIQYF; DNA: TGCAGTGCGCCCCGGGACAGGGAAGAGAGAGCCAAAAACATTCAGTACTTC
D: TRBD2; V: TRBV28; J: TRBJ2-7; size: many; CDR3: CATSGRANEQYF; DNA: TGTGCCACCAGCGGGAGGGCCAACGAGCAGTACTTC
D: .; V: TRBV5-1; J: TRBJ1-2; size: many; CDR3: CASRQETNYGYTF; DNA: TGCGCCAGCAGACAGGAAACTAACTATGGCTACACCTTC
D: TRBD2; V: TRBV5-1; J: TRBJ2-3; size: many; CDR3: CASSRTSGETDTQYF; DNA: TGCGCCAGCAGCCGGACTAGCGGGGAAACAGATACGCAGTATTTT
D: .; V: TRBV16; J: TRBJ1-2; size: many; CDR3: CASSQNRGDGYTF; DNA: TGTGCCAGCAGCCAAAATCGGGGGGATGGCTACACCTTC
D: .; V: TRBV28; J: TRBJ2-5; size: many; CDR3: CASSFWPRRGKETQYF; DNA: TGTGCCAGCAGTTTTTGGCCGCGCAGGGGAAAAGAGACCCAGTACTTC